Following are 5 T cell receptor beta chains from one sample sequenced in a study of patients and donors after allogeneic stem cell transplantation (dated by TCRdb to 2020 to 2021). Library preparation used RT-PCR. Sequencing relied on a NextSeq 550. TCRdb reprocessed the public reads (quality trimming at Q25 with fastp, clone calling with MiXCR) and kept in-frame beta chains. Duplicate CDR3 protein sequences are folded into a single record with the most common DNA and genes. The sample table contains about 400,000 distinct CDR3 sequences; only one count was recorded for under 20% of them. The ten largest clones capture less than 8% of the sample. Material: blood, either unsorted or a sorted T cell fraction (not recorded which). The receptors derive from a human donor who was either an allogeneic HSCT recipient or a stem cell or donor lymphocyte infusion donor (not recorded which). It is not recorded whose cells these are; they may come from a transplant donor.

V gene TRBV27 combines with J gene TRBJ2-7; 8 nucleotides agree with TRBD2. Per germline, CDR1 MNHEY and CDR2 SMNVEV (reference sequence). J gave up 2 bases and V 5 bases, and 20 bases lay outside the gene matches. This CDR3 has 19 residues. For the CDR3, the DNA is TGTGCCAGCAGTCTGCGGCGGGACACCTCACTAGCGGCTACCTACGAGCAGTACTTC. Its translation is CASSLRRDTSLAATYEQYF.

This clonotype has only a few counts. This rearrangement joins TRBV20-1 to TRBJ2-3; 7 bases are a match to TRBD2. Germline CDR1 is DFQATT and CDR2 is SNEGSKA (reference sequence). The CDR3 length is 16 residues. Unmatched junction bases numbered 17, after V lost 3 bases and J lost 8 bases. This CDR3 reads CSASRPSGERRSTQYF. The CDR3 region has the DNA TGCAGTGCTAGTAGACCTAGCGGAGAGAGGAGGAGTACGCAGTATTTT.

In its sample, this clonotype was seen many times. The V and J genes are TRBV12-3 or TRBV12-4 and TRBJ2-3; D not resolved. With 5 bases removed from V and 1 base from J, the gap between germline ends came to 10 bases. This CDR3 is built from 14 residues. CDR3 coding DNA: TGTGCCAGCAGTCCAATCAGAGGCACAGATACGCAGTATTTT. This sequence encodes CASSPIRGTDTQYF.

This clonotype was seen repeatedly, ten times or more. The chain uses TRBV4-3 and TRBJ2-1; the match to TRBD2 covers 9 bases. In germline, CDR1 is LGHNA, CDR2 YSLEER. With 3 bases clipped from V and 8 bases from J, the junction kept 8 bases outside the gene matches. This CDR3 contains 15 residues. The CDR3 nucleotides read TGCGCCAGCAGCCATTACCAGAGGACTAGCGATGAGCAGTTCTTC. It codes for CASSHYQRTSDEQFF.

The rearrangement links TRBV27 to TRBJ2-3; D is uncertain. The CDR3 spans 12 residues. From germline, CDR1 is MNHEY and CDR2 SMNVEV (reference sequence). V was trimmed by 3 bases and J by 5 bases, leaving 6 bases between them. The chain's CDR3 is CASSFNKDTQYF. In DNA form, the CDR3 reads TGTGCCAGCAGTTTTAATAAAGATACGCAGTATTTT.